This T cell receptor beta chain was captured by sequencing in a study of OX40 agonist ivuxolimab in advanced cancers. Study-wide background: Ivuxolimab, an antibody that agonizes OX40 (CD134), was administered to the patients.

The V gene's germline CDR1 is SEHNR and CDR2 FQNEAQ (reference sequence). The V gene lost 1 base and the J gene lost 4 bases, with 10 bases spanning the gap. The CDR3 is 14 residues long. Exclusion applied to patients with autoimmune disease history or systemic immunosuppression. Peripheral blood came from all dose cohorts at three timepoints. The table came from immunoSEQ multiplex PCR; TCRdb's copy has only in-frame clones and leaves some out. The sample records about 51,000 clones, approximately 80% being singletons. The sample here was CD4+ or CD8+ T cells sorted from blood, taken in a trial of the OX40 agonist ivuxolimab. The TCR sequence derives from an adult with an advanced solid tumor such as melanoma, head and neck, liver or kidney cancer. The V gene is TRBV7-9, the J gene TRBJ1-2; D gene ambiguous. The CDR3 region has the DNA TGTGCCAGCAGCTTAGAGGTTGCAGGCTATGGCTACACCTTC. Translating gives CASSLEVAGYGYTF.